This is a list of T cell receptor beta chains from one sample in a study of blood T cell repertoires in COVID-19. Generated by immunoSEQ multiplex PCR, the TCRdb table keeps only in-frame clones and is missing some. Here the sample spans 90,000 to 120,000 clones, roughly 84% being singletons. Source material: peripheral blood. The source of these receptors is a human donor in a cohort sampled during active COVID-19. The CDR3 runs from the conserved cysteine through the conserved F or W.

j_call | v_call | cdr3_aa
TRBJ2-2 | TRBV19 | CASTTGSRGELFF
TRBJ1-6 | TRBV28 | CASSVTSSPLHF
TRBJ1-2 | TRBV3-1/TRBV3-2 | CASSQDLQGAYGYTF
TRBJ1-1 | TRBV27 | CASSPRTGSTEAFF
TRBJ2-2 | TRBV7-9 | CASSHTIRTGPASTGELFF
TRBJ2-2 | TRBV5-4 | CASSLGGRTNTGELFF
TRBJ1-6 | TRBV10-3 | CAISDRDPGDNSPLHF
TRBJ2-1 | TRBV9 | CASSALAGGYNEQFF
TRBJ1-2 | TRBV3-1/TRBV3-2 | CASSQAGRGGYGYTF
TRBJ2-7 | TRBV7-3 | CASSAGIIDEQYF
TRBJ2-3 | TRBV18 | CASSSSRDRGADTQYF
TRBJ2-4 | TRBV7-2 | CASSLRGAKNIQYF
TRBJ2-5 | TRBV11-2 | CASSLVREQETQYF
TRBJ2-2 | TRBV10-3 | CATQQEPNTGELFF
TRBJ1-6 | TRBV6-5 | CASSYSGRNSPLHF
TRBJ1-2 | TRBV28 | CASRVGTANYGYTF
TRBJ2-3 | TRBV5-4 | CASSAGLAGGTDTQYF
TRBJ1-5 | TRBV28 | CASSLLGGLRQPQHF
TRBJ2-7 | TRBV11-1 | CASSLRLAGEEQYF
TRBJ2-1 | TRBV5-4 | CASSSRSSGSNEQFF
TRBJ1-1 | TRBV6-5 | CASSYRPGLEAFF
TRBJ2-3 | TRBV7-2 | CASSFDRGGTDTQYF
TRBJ2-5 | TRBV4-2 | CASSQGLSQETQYF
TRBJ2-1 | TRBV7-8 | CASSTSGRDEQFF
TRBJ2-1 | TRBV4-3 | CASSQTAGGVGLIGGNEQFF
TRBJ1-3 | TRBV6-5 | CASTGLLSGNTIYF
TRBJ2-5 | TRBV4-3 | CASSREGHRQETQYF
TRBJ1-2 | TRBV4-3 | CASSQDLARAANYGYTF
TRBJ1-6 | TRBV7-6 | CASSPSPGTVNSPLHF
TRBJ1-1 | TRBV11-1 | CASSSEGGGTGAFF
TRBJ2-1 | TRBV6-4 | CASSDSSSGSYNEQFF
TRBJ1-1 | TRBV6-2/TRBV6-3 | CASSYVSTGPLF
TRBJ2-7 | TRBV7-2 | CASSLSAYEQYF
TRBJ2-7 | TRBV27 | CASSPGTGDEQYF
TRBJ1-5 | TRBV28 | CASNRQGGNQPQHF
TRBJ1-3 | TRBV13 | CASRQGTGNTIYF
TRBJ1-5 | TRBV15 | CATSRDGQLSGGNQPQHF
TRBJ2-3 | TRBV27 | CASSFKNTQYF
TRBJ1-2 | TRBV7-2 | CASSLGQGKNYGYTF
TRBJ1-1 | TRBV6-5 | CASKRTGYEAFF
TRBJ1-4 | TRBV7-2 | CASSPDRITNEKLFF
TRBJ1-2 | TRBV6-1 | CASSEAHRAPYGYTF
TRBJ2-3 | TRBV29-1 | CSVGDRSTDTQYF
TRBJ2-1 | TRBV9 | CASSVDPLAGGPSGNEQFF
TRBJ1-2 | TRBV29-1 | CSVEDRGSYGYTF
TRBJ2-1 | TRBV6-2/TRBV6-3 | CASSLRGTSNEQFF
TRBJ1-5 | TRBV20-1 | CSASTGGGKNSNQPQHF
TRBJ1-2 | TRBV5-5 | CASSSHQGNYGYTF
TRBJ2-3 | TRBV5-1 | CASSLVGAADTQYF
TRBJ1-2 | TRBV13 | CASSLQRQGLYGYTF
TRBJ1-3 | TRBV5-5 | CASSHGQGNTIYF